Listed here are 15 T cell receptor beta chains from one sample, sequenced in a study of cytomegalovirus exposure and HLA in healthy donors. Researchers ran the PCR with 60 Vbeta and 13 Jbeta primers. This table comes from immunoSEQ multiplex PCR, and its TCRdb copy is limited to in-frame clones, with some not included. The sample lists roughly 120,000 clones; 55% to 80% were seen once. Sequencing was carried out using PBMCs. All receptors derive from a woman under 40 in good health and CMV-seronegative.

This clone occurred once. This sequence joins TRBV28 and TRBJ1-1; D call uncertain. Germline V gene lookup returns CDR1 MDHEN and CDR2 SYDVKM. This CDR3 comprises 15 residues. Deletions cut 5 bases from V and 4 bases from J, with 17 bases between. This CDR3 reads CASSPLDGRVTEAFF. CDR3 nucleotides: TGTGCCAGCAGTCCTCTCGACGGGAGGGTCACTGAAGCTTTCTTT.

Written as DNA, the CDR3 is TGCGCCAGCAGCTTGGCCGAAAGCGGGAGTCAGGACTACGAGCAGTACTTC. Residues: CASSLAESGSQDYEQYF. The chain joins TRBV5-1 to TRBJ2-7, with 8 bases that match TRBD2. The junction had 11 bases not matched to a gene; V was cut back by 0 bases and J by 3 bases. Germline loops: CDR1 SGHRS, CDR2 YFSETQ. This CDR3 has 17 amino acids.

The genes are TRBV19 and TRBJ1-5; D gene ambiguous. V was trimmed by 0 bases and J by 7 bases, leaving 7 bases between them. This CDR3 is built from 13 residues. Germline V lookup: CDR1 LNHDA, CDR2 SQIVND (reference sequence). In DNA form, the CDR3 reads TGTGCCAGTAGTATAGACTTGGGCCAGCCCCAGCATTTT. This codes for CASSIDLGQPQHF.

The chain joins TRBV1 to TRBJ2-1; TRBD2, as called in the table, went unchecked against the DNA. TRBV1 is flagged as a pseudogene. The CDR3 runs 18 residues. The chain's CDR3 is CTSSQDRVRFWGDREQFF. Here the CDR3 DNA reads TGCACCAGCAGCCAAGATCGAGTAAGGTTTTGGGGGGATCGGGAGCAGTTCTTC.

J is TRBJ2-2 and V is TRBV21-1; the table's D call TRBD1 went unverified against the DNA. TRBV21-1 is recorded as a pseudogene. This CDR3 is 15 amino acids long. This CDR3 is CASRDRDLNTGELFF. The CDR3 coding sequence is TGTGCCAGCCGAGACAGGGACCTCAACACCGGGGAGCTGTTTTTT.

The gene calls are TRBV19 and TRBJ1-1; 7 positions match TRBD1. With V trimmed by 3 bases and J by 8 bases, 3 bases remained unmatched. CDR3 length: 12 amino acids. In germline, CDR1 is LNHDA, CDR2 SQIVND (reference sequence). For the CDR3, the DNA is TGTGCCAGTAGTATGACAGGGACCGAAGCTTTCTTT. As protein: CASSMTGTEAFF.

The V call is TRBV6-5, the J call TRBJ2-1, with D possibly TRBD2 on 6 matching bases. Trimming pared 7 bases from V and 1 base from J, leaving 14 bases between. The CDR3 is 15 amino acids. CDR1 and CDR2 from the germline V gene are MNHEY and SVGAGI. CDR3 sequence (DNA): TGTGCCAGCACCTTCGTTAGCGGATCCTACAATGAGCAGTTCTTC. It encodes CASTFVSGSYNEQFF.

This rearrangement joins TRBV6-1 to TRBJ2-7; 9 bases line up with TRBD2. Losses at the gene ends were 4 bases for V and 7 bases for J; bases not matched to a gene: 14. The CDR3 spans 16 residues. Germline lookup yields CDR1 MNHNS and CDR2 SASEGT. The CDR3 loop reads CASSATPGLAGKEQYF. The DNA of the CDR3 is TGTGCCAGCAGTGCTACCCCGGGGCTAGCGGGAAAGGAGCAGTACTTC.

The genes are TRBV7-2 and TRBJ1-6; D is unresolved. This CDR3 is 16 amino acids long. Looked up from germline, CDR1 is SGHTA and CDR2 is FQGNSA. V lost 3 bases, J lost 0 bases, and 9 bases lay in between. In DNA, the CDR3 is TGTGCCAGCAGCTTGTTCTGGAGCTCCTATAATTCACCCCTCCACTTT. Translated, it gives CASSLFWSSYNSPLHF. Using reference TRBV7-2 and TRBJ1-6 for the parts outside the CDR3, the full variable domain is GAGVSQSPSNKVTEKGKDVELRCDPISGHTALYWYRQSLGQGLEFLIYFQGNSAPDKSGLPSDRFSAERTGGSVSTLTIQRTQQEDSAVYLCASSLFWSSYNSPLHFGNGTRLTVT.

The gene calls are TRBV19 and TRBJ2-1; 7 positions agree with TRBD2. J lost 0 bases, V lost 5 bases, and 7 bases had no gene match. CDR1 is LNHDA, CDR2 SQIVND, per germline (reference sequence). This CDR3 is built from 16 residues. The CDR3 protein is CASSPGTISSYNEQFF. CDR3 bases: TGTGCCAGTAGTCCTGGGACTATCAGCTCCTACAATGAGCAGTTCTTC.

This clone was found once. This sequence joins TRBV9 and TRBJ2-1; a weak D match, TRBD2 (5 bases). Deletions cut 2 bases from V and 9 bases from J, with 6 bases between. The length of the CDR3 is 11 residues. Germline assignment: CDR1 SGDLS and CDR2 YYNGEE. CDR3 protein: CASSVEGEQFF. CDR3 DNA: TGTGCCAGCAGCGTTGAGGGTGAGCAGTTCTTC.

This clone was seen more than once but under ten times. This chain joins TRBV4-3 and TRBJ2-7; D is ambiguous. The CDR3 runs to 14 residues. The germline CDR1 and CDR2 sequences are LGHNA and YSLEER. The germline V and J ends were trimmed by 1 base and 3 bases, with 10 bases remaining between them. As DNA, the CDR3 is TGCGCCAGCAGCCAAGCCCGGAGTAGCTACGAGCAGTACTTC. Translation: CASSQARSSYEQYF.

This clone has just one count. V is TRBV5-1 and J is TRBJ1-5, with no clear D. The CDR3 loop spans 17 amino acids. Germline V gene sequence: CDR1 SGHRS, CDR2 YFSETQ. Trimming stripped 3 bases from V and 1 base from J, with 17 bases between. The CDR3 coding sequence is TGCGCCAGCAGCTCAATCCCGTTAGACGGGAGCAATCAGCCCCAGCATTTT. This codes for CASSSIPLDGSNQPQHF.

In DNA, the CDR3 is TGTGCCAGCAGTGCGGAGGGCACTGAAGCTTTCTTT. Translated: CASSAEGTEAFF. The gene calls are TRBV25-1 and TRBJ1-1; no definite D call. CDR1 and CDR2 (germline): MGHDK, SYGVNS. The CDR3 is 12 amino acids. Trimming cost V 4 bases and J 4 bases, with 7 bases left between them.

This clone was detected a few times. The genes are TRBV10-1 and TRBJ1-1; TRBD1 is a possible D gene (6 bases). Trimming cost V 2 bases and J 5 bases, with 9 bases left between them. The germline V gene has CDR1 WNHNN and CDR2 SYGVQD (reference sequence). This CDR3 region has 13 residues. The CDR3 loop is CASSEQQGTEAFF. Here the CDR3 DNA reads TGCGCCAGCAGTGAGCAACAGGGAACTGAAGCTTTCTTT.